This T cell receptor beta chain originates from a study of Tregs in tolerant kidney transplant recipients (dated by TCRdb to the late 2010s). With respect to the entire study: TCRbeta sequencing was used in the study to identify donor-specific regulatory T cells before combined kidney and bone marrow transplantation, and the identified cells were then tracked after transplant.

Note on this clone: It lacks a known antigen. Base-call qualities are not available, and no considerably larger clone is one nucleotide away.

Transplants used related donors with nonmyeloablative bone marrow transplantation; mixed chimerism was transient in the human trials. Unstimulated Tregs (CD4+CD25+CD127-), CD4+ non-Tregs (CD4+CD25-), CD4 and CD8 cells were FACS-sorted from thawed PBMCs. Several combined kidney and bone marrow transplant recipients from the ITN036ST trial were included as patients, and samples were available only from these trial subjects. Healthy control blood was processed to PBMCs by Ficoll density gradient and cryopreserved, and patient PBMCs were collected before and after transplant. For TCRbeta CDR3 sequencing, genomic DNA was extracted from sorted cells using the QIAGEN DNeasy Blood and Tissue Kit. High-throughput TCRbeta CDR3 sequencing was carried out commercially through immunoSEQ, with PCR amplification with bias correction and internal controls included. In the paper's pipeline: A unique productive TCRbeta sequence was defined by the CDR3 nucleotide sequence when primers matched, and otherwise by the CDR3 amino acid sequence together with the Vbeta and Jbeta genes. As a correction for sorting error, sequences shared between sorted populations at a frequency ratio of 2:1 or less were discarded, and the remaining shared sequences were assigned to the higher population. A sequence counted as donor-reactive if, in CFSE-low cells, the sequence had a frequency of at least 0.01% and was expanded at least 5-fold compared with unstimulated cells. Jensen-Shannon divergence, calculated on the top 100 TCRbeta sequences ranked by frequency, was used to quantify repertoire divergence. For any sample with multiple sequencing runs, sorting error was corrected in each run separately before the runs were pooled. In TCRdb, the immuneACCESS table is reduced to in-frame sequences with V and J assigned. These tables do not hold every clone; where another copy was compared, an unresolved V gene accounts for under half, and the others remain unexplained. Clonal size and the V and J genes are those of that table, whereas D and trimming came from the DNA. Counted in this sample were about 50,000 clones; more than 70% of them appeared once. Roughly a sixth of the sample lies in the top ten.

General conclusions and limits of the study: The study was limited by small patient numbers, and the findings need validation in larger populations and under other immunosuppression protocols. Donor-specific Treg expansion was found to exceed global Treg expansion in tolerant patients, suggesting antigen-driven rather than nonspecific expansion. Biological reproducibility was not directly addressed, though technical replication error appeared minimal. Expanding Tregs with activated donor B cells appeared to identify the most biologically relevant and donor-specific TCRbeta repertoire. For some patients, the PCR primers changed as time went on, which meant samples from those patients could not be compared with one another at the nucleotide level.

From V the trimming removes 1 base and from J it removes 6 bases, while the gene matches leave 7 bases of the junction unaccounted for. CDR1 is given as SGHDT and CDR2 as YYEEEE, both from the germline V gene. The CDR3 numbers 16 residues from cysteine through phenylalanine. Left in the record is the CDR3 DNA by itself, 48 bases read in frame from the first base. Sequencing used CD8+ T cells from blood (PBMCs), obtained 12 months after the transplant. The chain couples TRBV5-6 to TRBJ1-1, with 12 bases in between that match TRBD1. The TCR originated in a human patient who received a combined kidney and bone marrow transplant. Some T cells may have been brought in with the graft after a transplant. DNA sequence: TGTGCCAGCAGCTTGTCTAAGGGACAGGGGGCATCTGAAGCTTTCTTT. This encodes CASSLSKGQGASEAFF.